The sample holds one count of the clone carrying this TCR beta chain. These data belong to a study of cytomegalovirus exposure and HLA in healthy donors. V dropped 1 base and J dropped 2 bases, with 14 bases sitting between them. Germline V gene lookup returns CDR1 MNHEY and CDR2 SMNVEV (reference sequence). The CDR3 contains 16 residues. A multiplex PCR was run with 60 Vbeta primers and 13 Jbeta primers. Libraries were prepared by immunoSEQ multiplex PCR; TCRdb keeps only in-frame clonotypes and omits some of them. The data hold around 76,000 clones, with 78% observed a single time. The V gene is TRBV27, the J gene TRBJ2-5, with D unclear. The TCR comes from a woman aged 40 to 49 in good health and CMV-seropositive. Sequencing was performed on PBMCs. The CDR3 protein is CASSLYPGRGQETQYF. As DNA, the CDR3 is TGTGCCAGCAGTTTATACCCCGGTCGAGGACAAGAGACCCAGTACTTC.